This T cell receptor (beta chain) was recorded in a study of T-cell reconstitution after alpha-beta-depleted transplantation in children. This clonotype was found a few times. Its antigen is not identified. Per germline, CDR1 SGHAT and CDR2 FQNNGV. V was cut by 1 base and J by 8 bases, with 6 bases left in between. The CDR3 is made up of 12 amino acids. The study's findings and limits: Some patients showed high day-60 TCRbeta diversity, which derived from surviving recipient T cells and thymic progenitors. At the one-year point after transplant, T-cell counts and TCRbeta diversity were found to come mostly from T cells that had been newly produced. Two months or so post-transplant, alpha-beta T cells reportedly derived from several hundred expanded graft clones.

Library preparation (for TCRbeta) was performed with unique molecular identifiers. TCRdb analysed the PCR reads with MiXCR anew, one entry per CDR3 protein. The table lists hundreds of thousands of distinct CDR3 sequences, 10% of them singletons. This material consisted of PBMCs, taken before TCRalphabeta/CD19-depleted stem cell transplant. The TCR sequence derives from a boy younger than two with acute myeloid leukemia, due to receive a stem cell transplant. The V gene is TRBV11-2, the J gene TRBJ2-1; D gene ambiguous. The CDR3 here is CASSLALHEQFF. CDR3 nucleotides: TGTGCCAGCAGCTTAGCCCTACATGAGCAGTTCTTC.